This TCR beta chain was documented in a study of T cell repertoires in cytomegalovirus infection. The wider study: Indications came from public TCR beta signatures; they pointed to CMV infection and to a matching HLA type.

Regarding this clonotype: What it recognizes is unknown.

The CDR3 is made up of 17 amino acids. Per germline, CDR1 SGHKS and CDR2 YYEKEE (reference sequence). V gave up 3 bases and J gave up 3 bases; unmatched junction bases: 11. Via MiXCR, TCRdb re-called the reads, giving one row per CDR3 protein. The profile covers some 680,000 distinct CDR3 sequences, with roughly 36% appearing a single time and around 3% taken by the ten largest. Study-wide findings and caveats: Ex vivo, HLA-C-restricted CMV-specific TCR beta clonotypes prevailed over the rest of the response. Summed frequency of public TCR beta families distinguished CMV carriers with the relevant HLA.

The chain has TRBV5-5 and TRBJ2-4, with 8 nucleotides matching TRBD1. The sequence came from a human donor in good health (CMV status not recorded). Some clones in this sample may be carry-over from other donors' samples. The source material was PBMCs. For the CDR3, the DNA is TGTGCCAGCAGCTCCCCCCGACAGGGGCAGGTCAAAAACATTCAGTACTTC. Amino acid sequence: CASSSPRQGQVKNIQYF.